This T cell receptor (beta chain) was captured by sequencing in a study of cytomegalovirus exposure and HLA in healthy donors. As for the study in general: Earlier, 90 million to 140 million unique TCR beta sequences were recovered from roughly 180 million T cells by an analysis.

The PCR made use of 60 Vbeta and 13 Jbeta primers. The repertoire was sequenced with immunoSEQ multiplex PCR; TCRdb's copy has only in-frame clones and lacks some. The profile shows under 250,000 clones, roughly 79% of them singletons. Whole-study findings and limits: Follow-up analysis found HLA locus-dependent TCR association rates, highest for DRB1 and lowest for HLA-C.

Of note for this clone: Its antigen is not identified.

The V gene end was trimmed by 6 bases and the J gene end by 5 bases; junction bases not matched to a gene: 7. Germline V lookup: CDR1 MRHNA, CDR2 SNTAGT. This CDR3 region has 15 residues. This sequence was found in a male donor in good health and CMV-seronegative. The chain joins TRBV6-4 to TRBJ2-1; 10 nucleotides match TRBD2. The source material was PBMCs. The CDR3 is CASSDRTSGHNEQFF. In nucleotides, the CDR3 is TGTGCCAGCAGCGATCGGACTAGCGGACACAATGAGCAGTTCTTC.